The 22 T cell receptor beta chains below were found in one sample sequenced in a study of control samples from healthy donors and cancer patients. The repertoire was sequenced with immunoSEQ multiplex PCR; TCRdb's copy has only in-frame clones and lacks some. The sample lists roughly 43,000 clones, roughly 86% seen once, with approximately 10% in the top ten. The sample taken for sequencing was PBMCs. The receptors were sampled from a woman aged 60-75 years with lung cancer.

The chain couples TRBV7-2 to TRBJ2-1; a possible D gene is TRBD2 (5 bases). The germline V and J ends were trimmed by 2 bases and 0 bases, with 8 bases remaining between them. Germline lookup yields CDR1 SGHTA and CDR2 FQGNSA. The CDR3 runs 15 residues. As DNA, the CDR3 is TGTGCCAGCAGCTTATTAGCGTCCTCCTACAATGAGCAGTTCTTC. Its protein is CASSLLASSYNEQFF.

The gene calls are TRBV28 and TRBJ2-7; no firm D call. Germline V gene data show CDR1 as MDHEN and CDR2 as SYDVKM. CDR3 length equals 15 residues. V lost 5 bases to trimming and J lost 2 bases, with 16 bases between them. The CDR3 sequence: CASSLNSGRAYEQYF. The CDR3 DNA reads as TGTGCCAGCAGTCTAAACTCCGGGCGAGCCTACGAGCAGTACTTC.

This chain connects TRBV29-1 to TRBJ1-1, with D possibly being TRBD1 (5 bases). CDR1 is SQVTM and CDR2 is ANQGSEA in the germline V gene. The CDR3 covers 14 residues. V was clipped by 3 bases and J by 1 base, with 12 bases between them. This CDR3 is CSVEFRQTNTEAFF. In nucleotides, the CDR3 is TGCAGCGTTGAGTTCCGACAGACGAACACTGAAGCTTTCTTT.

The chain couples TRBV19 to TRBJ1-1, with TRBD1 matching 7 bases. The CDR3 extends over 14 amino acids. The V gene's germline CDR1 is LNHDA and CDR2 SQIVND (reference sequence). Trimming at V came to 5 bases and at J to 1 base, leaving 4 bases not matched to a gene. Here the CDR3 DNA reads TGTGCCAGTAGTCCGGGACAGAAGAACACTGAAGCTTTCTTT. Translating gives CASSPGQKNTEAFF.

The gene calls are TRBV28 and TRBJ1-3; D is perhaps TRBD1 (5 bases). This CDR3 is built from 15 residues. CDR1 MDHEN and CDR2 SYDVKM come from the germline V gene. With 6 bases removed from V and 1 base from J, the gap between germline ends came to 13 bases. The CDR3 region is CASRHLQGSGNTIYF. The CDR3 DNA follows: TGTGCCAGCAGGCACCTCCAGGGTTCTGGAAACACCATATATTTT.

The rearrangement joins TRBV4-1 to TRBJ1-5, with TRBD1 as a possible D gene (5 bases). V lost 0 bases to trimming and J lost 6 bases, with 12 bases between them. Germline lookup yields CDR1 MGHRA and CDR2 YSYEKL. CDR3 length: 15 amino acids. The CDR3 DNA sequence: TGCGCCAGCAGCCAAGAAACCAGGGAAACTCAGCCCCAGCATTTT. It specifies CASSQETRETQPQHF.

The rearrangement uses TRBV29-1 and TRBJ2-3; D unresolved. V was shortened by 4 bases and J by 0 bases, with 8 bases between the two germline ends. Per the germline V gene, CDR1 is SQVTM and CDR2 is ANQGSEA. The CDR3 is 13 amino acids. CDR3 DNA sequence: TGCAGCGTTGTCAGAGCTAGCACAGATACGCAGTATTTT. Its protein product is CSVVRASTDTQYF.

CDR3 coding DNA: TGCAGCGTTGAAACGGGGTCGGAGTGGTACTTC. It codes for CSVETGSEWYF. The chain couples TRBV29-1 to TRBJ2-7; D is possibly TRBD2 (5 bases). Germline V CDR1 and CDR2: SQVTM, ANQGSEA. The ends were cut back, 2 bases at V and 12 bases at J, with 14 bases in the middle. The CDR3 covers 11 residues.

The CDR3 bases are TGTGCCAGCAGCTTAGACAGGGCCTCCTACAATGAGCAGTTCTTC. This translates into CASSLDRASYNEQFF. The V and J genes are TRBV11-2 and TRBJ2-1; the D gene is possibly TRBD1 (5 bases). In germline, CDR1 is SGHAT, CDR2 FQNNGV. CDR3 size: 15 residues. Trimming cost V 0 bases and J 0 bases, with 6 bases left between them.

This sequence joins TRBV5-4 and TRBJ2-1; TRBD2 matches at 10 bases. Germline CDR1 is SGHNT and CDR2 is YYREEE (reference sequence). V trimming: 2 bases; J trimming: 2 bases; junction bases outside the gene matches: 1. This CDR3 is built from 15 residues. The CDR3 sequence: CASSFTSGAYNEQFF. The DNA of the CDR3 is TGTGCCAGCAGCTTCACTAGCGGGGCCTACAATGAGCAGTTCTTC.

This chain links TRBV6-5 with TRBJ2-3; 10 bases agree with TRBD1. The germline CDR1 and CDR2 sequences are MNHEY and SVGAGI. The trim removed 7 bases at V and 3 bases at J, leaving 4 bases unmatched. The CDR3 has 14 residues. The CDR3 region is CASMDRGMTDTQYF. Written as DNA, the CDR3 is TGTGCCAGCATGGACAGGGGGATGACAGATACGCAGTATTTT.

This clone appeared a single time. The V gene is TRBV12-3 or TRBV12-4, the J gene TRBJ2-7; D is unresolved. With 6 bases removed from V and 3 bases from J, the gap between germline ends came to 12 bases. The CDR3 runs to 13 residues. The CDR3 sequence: CASSPTRIYEQYF. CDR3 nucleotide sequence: TGTGCCAGCAGCCCAACCCGCATCTACGAGCAGTACTTC.

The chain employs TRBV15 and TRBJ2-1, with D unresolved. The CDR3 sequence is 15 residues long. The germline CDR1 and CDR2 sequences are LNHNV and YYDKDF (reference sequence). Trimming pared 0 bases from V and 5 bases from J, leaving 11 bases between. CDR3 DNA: TGTGCCACCAGCAGAGAAGCCGGGCCGAACAATGAGCAGTTCTTC. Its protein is CATSREAGPNNEQFF.

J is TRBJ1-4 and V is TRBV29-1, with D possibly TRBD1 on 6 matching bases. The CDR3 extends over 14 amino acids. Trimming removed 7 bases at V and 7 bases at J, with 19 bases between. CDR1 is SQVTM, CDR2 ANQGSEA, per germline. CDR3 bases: TGCAGCGCTACTACAGGGAGGGGGGCTGAAAAACTGTTTTTT. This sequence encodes CSATTGRGAEKLFF.

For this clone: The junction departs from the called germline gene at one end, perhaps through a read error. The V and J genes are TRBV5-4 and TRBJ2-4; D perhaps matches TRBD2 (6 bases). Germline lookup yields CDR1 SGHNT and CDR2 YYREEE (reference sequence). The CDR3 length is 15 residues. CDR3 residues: CAGSVPAGTENIQYF. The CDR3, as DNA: TGTGCCGGCAGCGTCCCCGCGGGGACCGAAAACATTCAGTACTTC.

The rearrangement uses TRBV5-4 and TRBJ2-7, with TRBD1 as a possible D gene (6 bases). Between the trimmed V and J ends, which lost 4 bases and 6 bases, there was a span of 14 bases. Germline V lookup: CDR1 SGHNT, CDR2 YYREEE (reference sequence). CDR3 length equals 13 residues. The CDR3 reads CASSVPTGFEQYF. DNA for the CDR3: TGTGCCAGCAGCGTGCCAACAGGGTTCGAGCAGTACTTC.

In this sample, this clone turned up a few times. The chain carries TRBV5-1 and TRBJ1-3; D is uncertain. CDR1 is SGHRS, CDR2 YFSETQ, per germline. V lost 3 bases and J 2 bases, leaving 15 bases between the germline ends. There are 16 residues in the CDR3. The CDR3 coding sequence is TGCGCCAGCAGCTCACAAATGACGCAGGCTGGAAACACCATATATTTT. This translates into CASSSQMTQAGNTIYF.

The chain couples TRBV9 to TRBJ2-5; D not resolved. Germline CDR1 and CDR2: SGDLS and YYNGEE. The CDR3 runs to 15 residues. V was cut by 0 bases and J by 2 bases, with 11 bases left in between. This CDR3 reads CASSVGSSSQETQYF. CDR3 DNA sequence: TGTGCCAGCAGCGTAGGATCGAGTAGTCAAGAGACCCAGTACTTC.

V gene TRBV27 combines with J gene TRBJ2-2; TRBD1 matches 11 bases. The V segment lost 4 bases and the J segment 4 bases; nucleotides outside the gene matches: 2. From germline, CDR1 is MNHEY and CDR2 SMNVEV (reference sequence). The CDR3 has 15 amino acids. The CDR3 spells CASSYGTGGTGELFF. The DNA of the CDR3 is TGTGCCAGCAGTTACGGGACAGGGGGCACCGGGGAGCTGTTTTTT.

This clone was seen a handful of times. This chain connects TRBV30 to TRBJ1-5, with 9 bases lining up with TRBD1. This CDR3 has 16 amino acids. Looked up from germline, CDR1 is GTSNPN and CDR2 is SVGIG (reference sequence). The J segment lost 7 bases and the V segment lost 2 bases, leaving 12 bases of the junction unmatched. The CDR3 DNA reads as TGTGCCTGGAGTTTGGGGACAGGGCGCCGCGGGCAGCCCCAGCATTTT. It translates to CAWSLGTGRRGQPQHF.

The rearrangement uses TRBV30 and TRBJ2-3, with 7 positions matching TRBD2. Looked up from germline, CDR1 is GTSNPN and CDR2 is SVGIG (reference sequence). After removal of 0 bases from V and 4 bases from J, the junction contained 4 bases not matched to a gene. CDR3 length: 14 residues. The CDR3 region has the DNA TGTGCCTGGAGTGTTGCGGGAGCGGCAGATACGCAGTATTTT. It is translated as CAWSVAGAADTQYF.

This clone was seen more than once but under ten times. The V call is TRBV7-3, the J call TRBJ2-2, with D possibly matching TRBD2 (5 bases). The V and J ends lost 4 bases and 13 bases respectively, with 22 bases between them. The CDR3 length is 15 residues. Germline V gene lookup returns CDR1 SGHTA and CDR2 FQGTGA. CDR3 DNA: TGTGCCAGCAGCTCAGACGCCGGGGATAATCGCAGGCTGTTTTTT. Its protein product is CASSSDAGDNRRLFF.